Below, 4 T cell receptor beta chains from the same sample are listed, as sequenced in a study of OX40 agonist ivuxolimab in advanced cancers. TCRdb's copy holds only in-frame clones and misses some; the assay was immunoSEQ multiplex PCR. In the table there are tens of thousands of clones, almost 85% of which are singletons. The sample here was CD4+ or CD8+ T cells sorted from blood, taken in a trial of the OX40 agonist ivuxolimab. The receptors stem from an adult with an advanced solid tumor such as melanoma, head and neck, liver or kidney cancer.

The chain uses TRBV11-1 and TRBJ2-1, with 12 positions matching TRBD2. There are 16 residues in the CDR3. V dropped 0 bases and J dropped 5; count of bases not matched to a gene: 2. Germline V CDR1 and CDR2: SGHAT, FQDESV (reference sequence). DNA of the CDR3: TGTGCCAGCAGCTTAGCCAGGACTAGCGGGAACAATGAGCAGTTCTTC. It specifies CASSLARTSGNNEQFF.

The chain is built from TRBV11-3 and TRBJ2-7; D remains ambiguous. CDR3 length equals 14 residues. Germline V gene sequence: CDR1 SGHNT, CDR2 YENEEA. V was cut by 3 bases and J by 0 bases, with 9 bases left in between. The CDR3 coding sequence is TGTGCCAGCAGCTTTGACTCGATCTCCTACGAGCAGTACTTC. The encoded protein is CASSFDSISYEQYF.

V gene TRBV11-2 combines with J gene TRBJ1-1; D not resolved. V was clipped by 1 base and J by 5 bases, with 5 bases between them. Germline V gene data show CDR1 as SGHAT and CDR2 as FQNNGV. This CDR3 has 12 residues. CDR3 region: CASSLVLTEAFF. Here the CDR3 DNA reads TGTGCCAGCAGCTTAGTTCTTACTGAAGCTTTCTTT. Looking up the rest from reference TRBV11-2 and TRBJ1-1 gives the full variable domain: EAGVAQSPRYKIIEKRQSVAFWCNPISGHATLYWYQQILGQGPKLLIQFQNNGVVDDSQLPKDRFSAERLKGVDSTLKIQPAKLEDSAVYLCASSLVLTEAFFGQGTRLTVV.

This clone was seen a few times. The chain is built from TRBV19 and TRBJ1-5; D is unresolved. The germline V and J ends were trimmed by 6 bases and 7 bases, with 13 bases remaining between them. The CDR3 length is 13 residues. Germline CDR1 is LNHDA and CDR2 is SQIVND (reference sequence). The CDR3 DNA follows: TGTGCCAGTAGGACAACCCAGGAGCAGCCCCAGCATTTT. Translated, it gives CASRTTQEQPQHF.